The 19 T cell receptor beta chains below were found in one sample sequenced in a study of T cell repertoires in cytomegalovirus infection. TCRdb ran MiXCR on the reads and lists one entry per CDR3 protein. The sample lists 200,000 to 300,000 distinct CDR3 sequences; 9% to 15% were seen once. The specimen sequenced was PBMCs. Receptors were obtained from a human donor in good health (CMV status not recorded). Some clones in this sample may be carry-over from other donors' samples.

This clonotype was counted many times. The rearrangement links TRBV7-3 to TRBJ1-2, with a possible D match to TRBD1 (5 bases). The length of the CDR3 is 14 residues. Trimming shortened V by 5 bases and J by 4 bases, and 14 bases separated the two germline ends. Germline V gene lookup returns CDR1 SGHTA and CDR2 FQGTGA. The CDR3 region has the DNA TGTGCCAGCAGCCCCGGCGGGGCGGGCTATGGCTACACCTTC. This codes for CASSPGGAGYGYTF. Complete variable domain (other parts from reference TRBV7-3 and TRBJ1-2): GAGVSQTPSNKVTEKGKYVELRCDPISGHTALYWYRQSLGQGPEFLIYFQGTGAADDSGLPNDRFFAVRPEGSVSTLKIQRTERGDSAVYLCASSPGGAGYGYTFGSGTRLTVV.

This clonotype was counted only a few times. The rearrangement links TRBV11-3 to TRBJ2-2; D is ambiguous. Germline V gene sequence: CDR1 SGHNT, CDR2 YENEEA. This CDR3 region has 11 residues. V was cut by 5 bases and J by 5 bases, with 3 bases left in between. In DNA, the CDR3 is TGTGCCAGCAGCCGGACCGGGGAGCTGTTTTTT. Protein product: CASSRTGELFF.

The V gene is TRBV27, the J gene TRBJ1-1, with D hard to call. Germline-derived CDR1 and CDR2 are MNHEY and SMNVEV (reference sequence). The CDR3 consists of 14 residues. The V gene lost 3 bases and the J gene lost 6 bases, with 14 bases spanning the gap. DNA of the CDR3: TGTGCCAGCAGTTTTAGGACCGGCGGGGCTGAAGCTTTCTTT. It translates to CASSFRTGGAEAFF.

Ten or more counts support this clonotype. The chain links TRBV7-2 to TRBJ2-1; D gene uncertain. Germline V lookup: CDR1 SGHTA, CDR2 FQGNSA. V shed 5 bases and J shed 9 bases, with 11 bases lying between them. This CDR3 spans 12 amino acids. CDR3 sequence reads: CASSPEVGEQFF. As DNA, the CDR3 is TGTGCCAGCAGCCCCGAGGTTGGTGAGCAGTTCTTC. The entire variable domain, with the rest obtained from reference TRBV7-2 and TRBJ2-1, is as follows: GAGVSQSPSNKVTEKGKDVELRCDPISGHTALYWYRQSLGQGLEFLIYFQGNSAPDKSGLPSDRFSAERTGGSVSTLTIQRTQQEDSAVYLCASSPEVGEQFFGPGTRLTVL.

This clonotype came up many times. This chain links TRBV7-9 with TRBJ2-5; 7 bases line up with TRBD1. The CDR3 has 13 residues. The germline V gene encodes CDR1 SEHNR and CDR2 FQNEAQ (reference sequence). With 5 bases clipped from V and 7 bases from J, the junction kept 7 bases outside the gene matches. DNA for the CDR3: TGTGCCAGCAGCGTAACAGGGGTCGGGACCCAGTACTTC. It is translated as CASSVTGVGTQYF. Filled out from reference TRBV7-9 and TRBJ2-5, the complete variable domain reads DTGVSQNPRHKITKRGQNVTFRCDPISEHNRLYWYRQTLGQGPEFLTYFQNEAQLEKSRLLSDRFSAERPKGSFSTLEIQRTEQGDSAMYLCASSVTGVGTQYFGPGTRLLVL.

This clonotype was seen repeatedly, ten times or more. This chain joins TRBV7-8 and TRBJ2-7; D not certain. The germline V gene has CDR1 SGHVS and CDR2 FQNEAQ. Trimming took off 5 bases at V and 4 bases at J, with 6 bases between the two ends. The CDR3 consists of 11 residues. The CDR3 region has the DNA TGTGCCAGCAGCCCCCTATACGAGCAGTACTTC. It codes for CASSPLYEQYF.

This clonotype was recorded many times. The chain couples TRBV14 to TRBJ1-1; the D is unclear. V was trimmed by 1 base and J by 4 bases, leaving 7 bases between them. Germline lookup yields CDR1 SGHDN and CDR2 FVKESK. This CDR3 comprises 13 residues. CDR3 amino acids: CASSQGHLTEAFF. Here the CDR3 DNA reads TGTGCCAGCAGCCAAGGGCACCTCACTGAAGCTTTCTTT. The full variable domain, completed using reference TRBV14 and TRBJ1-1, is EAGVTQFPSHSVIEKGQTVTLRCDPISGHDNLYWYRRVMGKEIKFLLHFVKESKQDESGMPNNRFLAERTGGTYSTLKVQPAELEDSGVYFCASSQGHLTEAFFGQGTRLTVV.

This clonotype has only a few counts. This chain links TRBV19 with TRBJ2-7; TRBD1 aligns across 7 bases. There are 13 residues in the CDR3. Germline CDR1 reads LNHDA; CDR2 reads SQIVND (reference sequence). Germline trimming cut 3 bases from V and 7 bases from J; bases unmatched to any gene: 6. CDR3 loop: CASSIRQGQEQYF. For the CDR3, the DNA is TGTGCCAGTAGTATTCGACAGGGTCAAGAGCAGTACTTC. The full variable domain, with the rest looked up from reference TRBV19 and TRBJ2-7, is DGGITQSPKYLFRKEGQNVTLSCEQNLNHDAMYWYRQDPGQGLRLIYYSQIVNDFQKGDIAEGYSVSREKKESFPLTVTSAQKNPTAFYLCASSIRQGQEQYFGPGTRLTVT.

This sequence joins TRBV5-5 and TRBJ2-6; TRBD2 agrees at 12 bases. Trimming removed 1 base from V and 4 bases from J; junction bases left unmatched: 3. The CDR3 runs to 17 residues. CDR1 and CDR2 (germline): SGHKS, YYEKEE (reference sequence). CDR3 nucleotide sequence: TGTGCCAGCAGCTTGACTAGCGGGAGGAGCGGGGCCAACGTCCTGACTTTC. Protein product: CASSLTSGRSGANVLTF. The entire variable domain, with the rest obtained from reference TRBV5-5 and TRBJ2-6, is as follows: DAGVTQSPTHLIKTRGQQVTLRCSPISGHKSVSWYQQVLGQGPQFIFQYYEKEERGRGNFPDRFSARQFPNYSSELNVNALLLGDSALYLCASSLTSGRSGANVLTFGAGSRLTVL.

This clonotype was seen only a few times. The CDR3 DNA reads as TGTGCTAGTGGTCTCCGGCGGACTGAAGCTTTCTTT. The encoded protein is CASGLRRTEAFF. The chain links TRBV12-5 to TRBJ1-1; D is unclear. This CDR3 is 12 amino acids long. CDR1 and CDR2 (germline): LGHNT, FRNRAP. Trimming took off 5 bases at V and 5 bases at J, with 9 bases between the two ends. Based on the CDR3 plus reference TRBV12-5 and TRBJ1-1, the full variable domain is DARVTQTPRHKVTEMGQEVTMRCQPILGHNTVFWYRQTMMQGLELLAYFRNRAPLDDSGMPKDRFSAEMPDATLATLKIQPSEPRDSAVYFCASGLRRTEAFFGQGTRLTVV.

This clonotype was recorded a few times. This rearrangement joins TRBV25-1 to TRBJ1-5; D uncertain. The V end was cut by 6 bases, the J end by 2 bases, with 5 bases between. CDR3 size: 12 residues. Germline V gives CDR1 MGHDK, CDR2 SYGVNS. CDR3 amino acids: CASRVGNQPQHF. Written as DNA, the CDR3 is TGTGCCAGCAGAGTGGGCAATCAGCCCCAGCATTTT.

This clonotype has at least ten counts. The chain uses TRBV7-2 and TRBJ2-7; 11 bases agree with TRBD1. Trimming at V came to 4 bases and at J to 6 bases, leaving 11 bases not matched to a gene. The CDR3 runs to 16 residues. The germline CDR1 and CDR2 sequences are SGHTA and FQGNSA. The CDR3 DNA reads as TGTGCCAGCAGCTCCCACGGCGGGACAGGGGGGTCCGAGCAGTACTTC. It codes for CASSSHGGTGGSEQYF.

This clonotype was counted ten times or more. DNA of the CDR3: TGTGCCAGCAGCTCCGGGACGAATTTGCACGAGCAGTACTTC. The encoded protein is CASSSGTNLHEQYF. V and J are TRBV7-2 and TRBJ2-7, with D perhaps matching TRBD1 or TRBD2 (5 bases each). Germline V lookup: CDR1 SGHTA, CDR2 FQGNSA. Trimming removed 4 bases from V and 5 bases from J, with 15 bases in between. CDR3 length equals 14 residues.

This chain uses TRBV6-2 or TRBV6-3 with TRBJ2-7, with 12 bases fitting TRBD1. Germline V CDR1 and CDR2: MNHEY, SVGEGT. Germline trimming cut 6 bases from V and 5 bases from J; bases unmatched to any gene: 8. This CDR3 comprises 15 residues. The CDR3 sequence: CASSYTGTGGHEQYF. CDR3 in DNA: TGTGCCAGCAGCTATACCGGGACAGGGGGCCACGAGCAGTACTTC.

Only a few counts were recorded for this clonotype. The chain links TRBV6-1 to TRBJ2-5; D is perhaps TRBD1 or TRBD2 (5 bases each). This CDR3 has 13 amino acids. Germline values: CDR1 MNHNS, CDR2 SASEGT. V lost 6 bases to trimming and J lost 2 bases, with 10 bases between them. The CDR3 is CASSRDHQETQYF. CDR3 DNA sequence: TGTGCCAGCAGCCGGGACCATCAAGAGACCCAGTACTTC.

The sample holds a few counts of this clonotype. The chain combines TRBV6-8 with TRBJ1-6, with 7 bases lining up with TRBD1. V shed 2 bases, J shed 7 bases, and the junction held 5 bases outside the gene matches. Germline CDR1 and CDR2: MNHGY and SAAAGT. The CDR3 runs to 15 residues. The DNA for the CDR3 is TGTGCCAGCAGTTACAGGGGGCGCGAAAATTCACCCCTCCACTTT. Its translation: CASSYRGRENSPLHF.

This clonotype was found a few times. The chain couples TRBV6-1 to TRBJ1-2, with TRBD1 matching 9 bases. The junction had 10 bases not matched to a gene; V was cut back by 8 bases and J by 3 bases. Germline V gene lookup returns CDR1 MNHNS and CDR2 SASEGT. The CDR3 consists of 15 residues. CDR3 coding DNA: TGTGCCAGCGAGGGACAGGGCTCCCCTGACTATGGCTACACCTTC. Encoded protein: CASEGQGSPDYGYTF.

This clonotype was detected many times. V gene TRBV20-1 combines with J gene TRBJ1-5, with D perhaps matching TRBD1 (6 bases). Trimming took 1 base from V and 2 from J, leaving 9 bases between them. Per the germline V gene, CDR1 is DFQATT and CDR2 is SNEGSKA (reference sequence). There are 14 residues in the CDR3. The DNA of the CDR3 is TGCAGTGCTAGAGGTGGGGGCGGCAATCAGCCCCAGCATTTT. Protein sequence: CSARGGGGNQPQHF.

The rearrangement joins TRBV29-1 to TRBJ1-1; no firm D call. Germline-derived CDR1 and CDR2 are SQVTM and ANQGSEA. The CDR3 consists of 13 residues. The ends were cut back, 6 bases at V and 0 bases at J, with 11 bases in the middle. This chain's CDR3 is CSVAQRLNTEAFF. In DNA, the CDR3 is TGCAGCGTGGCCCAACGGCTGAACACTGAAGCTTTCTTT.